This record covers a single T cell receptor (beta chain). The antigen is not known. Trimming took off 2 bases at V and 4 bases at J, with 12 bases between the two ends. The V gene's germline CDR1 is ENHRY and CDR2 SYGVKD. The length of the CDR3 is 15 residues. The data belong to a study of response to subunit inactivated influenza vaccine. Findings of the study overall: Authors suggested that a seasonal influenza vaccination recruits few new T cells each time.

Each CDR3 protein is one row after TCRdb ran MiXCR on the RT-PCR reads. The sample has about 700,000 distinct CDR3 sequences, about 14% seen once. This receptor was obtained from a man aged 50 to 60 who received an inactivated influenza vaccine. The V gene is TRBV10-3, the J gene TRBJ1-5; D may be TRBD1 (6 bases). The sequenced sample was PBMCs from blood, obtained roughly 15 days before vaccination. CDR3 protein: CAISEAGQSNQPQHF. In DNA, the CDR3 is TGTGCCATCAGTGAGGCCGGACAGAGTAATCAGCCCCAGCATTTT.